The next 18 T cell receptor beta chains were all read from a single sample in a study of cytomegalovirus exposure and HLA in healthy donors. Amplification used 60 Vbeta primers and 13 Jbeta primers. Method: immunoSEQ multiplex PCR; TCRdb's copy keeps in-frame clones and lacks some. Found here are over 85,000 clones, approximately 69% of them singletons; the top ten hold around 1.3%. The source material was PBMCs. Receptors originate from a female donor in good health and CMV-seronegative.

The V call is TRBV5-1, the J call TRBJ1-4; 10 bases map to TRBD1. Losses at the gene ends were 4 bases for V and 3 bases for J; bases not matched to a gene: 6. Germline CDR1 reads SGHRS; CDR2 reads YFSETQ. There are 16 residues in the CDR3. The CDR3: CASSPGTGAPNEKLFF. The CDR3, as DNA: TGCGCCAGCAGCCCCGGGACAGGGGCCCCTAATGAAAAACTGTTTTTT.

The DNA for the CDR3 is TGTGCCAGCAAAACGACAGGGAGCGCAGATACGCAGTATTTT. Translated: CASKTTGSADTQYF. The chain recombines TRBV25-1 with TRBJ2-3, with TRBD1 matching 7 bases. The CDR3 is made up of 14 amino acids. In germline, CDR1 is MGHDK, CDR2 SYGVNS. V trimming: 7 bases; J trimming: 4 bases; junction bases outside the gene matches: 8.

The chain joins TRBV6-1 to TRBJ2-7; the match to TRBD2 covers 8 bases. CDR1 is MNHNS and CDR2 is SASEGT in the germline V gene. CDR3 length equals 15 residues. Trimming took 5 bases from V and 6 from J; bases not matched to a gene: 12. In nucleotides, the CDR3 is TGTGCCAGCAGTCAACAAACGGGGGGGCCGGGCGAGCAGTACTTC. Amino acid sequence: CASSQQTGGPGEQYF.

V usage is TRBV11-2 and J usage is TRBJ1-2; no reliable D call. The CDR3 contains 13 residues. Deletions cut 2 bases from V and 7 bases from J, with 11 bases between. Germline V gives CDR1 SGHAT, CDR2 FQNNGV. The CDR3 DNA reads TGTGCCAGCAGCTTACACCGGGTCGCTGGCTACACCTTC. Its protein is CASSLHRVAGYTF. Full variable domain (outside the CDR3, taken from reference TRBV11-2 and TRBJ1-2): EAGVAQSPRYKIIEKRQSVAFWCNPISGHATLYWYQQILGQGPKLLIQFQNNGVVDDSQLPKDRFSAERLKGVDSTLKIQPAKLEDSAVYLCASSLHRVAGYTFGSGTRLTVV.

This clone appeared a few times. CDR3 region: CASSIGSTNEQFF. In DNA form, the CDR3 reads TGTGCCAGTAGTATTGGTAGCACGAATGAGCAGTTCTTC. The V call is TRBV19, the J call TRBJ2-1; D not certain. The germline CDR1 and CDR2 sequences are LNHDA and SQIVND (reference sequence). The CDR3 is made up of 13 amino acids. The V and J ends lost 3 bases and 7 bases respectively, with 10 bases between them. Full variable domain (missing parts from reference TRBV19 and TRBJ2-1): DGGITQSPKYLFRKEGQNVTLSCEQNLNHDAMYWYRQDPGQGLRLIYYSQIVNDFQKGDIAEGYSVSREKKESFPLTVTSAQKNPTAFYLCASSIGSTNEQFFGPGTRLTVL.

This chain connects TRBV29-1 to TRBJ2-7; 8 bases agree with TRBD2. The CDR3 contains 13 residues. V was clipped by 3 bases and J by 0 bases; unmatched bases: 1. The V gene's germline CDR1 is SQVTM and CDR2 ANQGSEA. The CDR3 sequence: CSVETSDSYEQYF. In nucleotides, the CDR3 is TGCAGCGTTGAGACTAGCGACTCCTACGAGCAGTACTTC.

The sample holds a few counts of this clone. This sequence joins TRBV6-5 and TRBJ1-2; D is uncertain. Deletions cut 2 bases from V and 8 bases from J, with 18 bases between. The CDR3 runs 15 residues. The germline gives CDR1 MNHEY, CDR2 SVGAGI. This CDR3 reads CASSYDGPGAGGYTF. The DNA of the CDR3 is TGTGCCAGCAGTTACGACGGACCGGGAGCGGGGGGCTACACCTTC.

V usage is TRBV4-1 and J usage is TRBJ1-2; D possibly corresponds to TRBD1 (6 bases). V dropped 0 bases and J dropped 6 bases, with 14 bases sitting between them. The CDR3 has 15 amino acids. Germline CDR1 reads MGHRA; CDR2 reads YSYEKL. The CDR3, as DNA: TGCGCCAGCAGCCAAGATCCCCAGGGGAGGGATGGCTACACCTTC. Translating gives CASSQDPQGRDGYTF.

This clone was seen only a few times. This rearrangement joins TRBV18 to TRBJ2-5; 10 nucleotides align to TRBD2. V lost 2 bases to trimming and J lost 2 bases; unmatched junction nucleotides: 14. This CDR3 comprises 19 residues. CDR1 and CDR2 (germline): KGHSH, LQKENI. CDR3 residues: CASSPRRASGGSRQETQYF. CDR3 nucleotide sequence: TGTGCCAGCTCACCAAGAAGGGCTAGCGGGGGCTCTCGTCAAGAGACCCAGTACTTC.

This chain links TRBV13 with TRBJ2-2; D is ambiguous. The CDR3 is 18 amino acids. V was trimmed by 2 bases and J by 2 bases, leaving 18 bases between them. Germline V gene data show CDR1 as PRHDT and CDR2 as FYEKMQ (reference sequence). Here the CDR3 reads CASSLPPAATGNTGELFF. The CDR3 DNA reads TGTGCCAGCAGCTTACCCCCCGCTGCGACTGGTAACACCGGGGAGCTGTTTTTT.

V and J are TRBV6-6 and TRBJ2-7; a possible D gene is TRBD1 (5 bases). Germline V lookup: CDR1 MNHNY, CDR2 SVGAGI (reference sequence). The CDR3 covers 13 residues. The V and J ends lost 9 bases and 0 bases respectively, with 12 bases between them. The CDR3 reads CASIGDYSYEQYF. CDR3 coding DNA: TGTGCCAGTATAGGGGATTACTCCTACGAGCAGTACTTC.

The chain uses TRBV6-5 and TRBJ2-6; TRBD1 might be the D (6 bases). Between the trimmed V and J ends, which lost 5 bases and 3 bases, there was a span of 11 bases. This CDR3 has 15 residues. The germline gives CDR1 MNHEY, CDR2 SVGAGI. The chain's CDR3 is CASSKQGIGANVLTF. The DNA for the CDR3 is TGTGCCAGCAGTAAACAGGGAATTGGGGCCAACGTCCTGACTTTC.

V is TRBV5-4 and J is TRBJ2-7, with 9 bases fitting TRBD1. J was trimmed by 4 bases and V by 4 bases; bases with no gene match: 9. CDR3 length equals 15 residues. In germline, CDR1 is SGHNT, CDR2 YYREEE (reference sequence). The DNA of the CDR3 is TGTGCCAGCAGCACTCCGGGACAGGGAATATACGAGCAGTACTTC. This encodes CASSTPGQGIYEQYF.

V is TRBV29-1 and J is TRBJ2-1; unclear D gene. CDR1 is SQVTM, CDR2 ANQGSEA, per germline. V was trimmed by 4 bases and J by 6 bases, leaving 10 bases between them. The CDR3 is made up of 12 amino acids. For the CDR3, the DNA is TGCAGCGTTGTTTTCGCTAGCAATGAGCAGTTCTTC. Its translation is CSVVFASNEQFF.

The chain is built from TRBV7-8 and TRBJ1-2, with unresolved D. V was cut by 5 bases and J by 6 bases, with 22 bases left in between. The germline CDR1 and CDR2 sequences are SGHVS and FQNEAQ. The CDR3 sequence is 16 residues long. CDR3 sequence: CASSRSSSRPQDGYTF. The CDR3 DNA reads TGTGCCAGCAGCCGATCCTCTAGCAGGCCCCAGGATGGCTACACCTTC.

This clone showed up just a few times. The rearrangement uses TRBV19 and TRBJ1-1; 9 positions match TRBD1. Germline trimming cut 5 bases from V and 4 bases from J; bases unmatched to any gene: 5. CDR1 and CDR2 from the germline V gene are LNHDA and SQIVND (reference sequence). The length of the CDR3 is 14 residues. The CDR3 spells CASSWGQGSTEAFF. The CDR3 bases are TGTGCCAGTAGTTGGGGACAGGGAAGCACTGAAGCTTTCTTT.

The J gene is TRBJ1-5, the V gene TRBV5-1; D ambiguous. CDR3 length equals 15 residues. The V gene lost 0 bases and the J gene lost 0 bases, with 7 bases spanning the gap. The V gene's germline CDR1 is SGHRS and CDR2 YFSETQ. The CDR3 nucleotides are TGCGCCAGCAGCTTGGTCCGGGATAGCAATCAGCCCCAGCATTTT. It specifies CASSLVRDSNQPQHF.

CDR3 region: CASSQDPLTTYEQYF. In nucleotides, the CDR3 is TGCGCCAGCAGCCAAGATCCGCTAACTACCTACGAGCAGTACTTC. The rearrangement links TRBV4-3 to TRBJ2-7; D remains unclear. The CDR3 length is 15 residues. V lost 0 bases, J lost 2 bases, and 11 bases lay in between. CDR1 and CDR2 (germline): LGHNA, YSLEER.